The rows below give T cell receptor beta chains drawn from one sample of a study of radiation and T cells in renal cell carcinoma. The data were produced by immunoSEQ multiplex PCR, yet TCRdb's version contains in-frame clones alone and is incomplete. The sample shows over 120,000 clones, 65% to 90% of them seen only once. The sequenced sample was blood, obtained from a patient whose treatment included radiotherapy and nephrectomy. These receptors came from a woman aged 50 to 60 with renal cell carcinoma. The CDR3 runs from the conserved cysteine through the conserved F or W. D genes are given only for firm matches. Some rows have no size entry. The others give once, few or many, or a class for an expanded clone.

clone size	V gene	D gene	J gene	CDR3 DNA	CDR3 protein
NA	TRBV10-3	TRBD1	TRBJ2-3	TGTGCCATCAGTGAGTCGGGCGTGGACAGGGAAAATACGCAGTATTTT	CAISESGVDRENTQYF
NA	TRBV21-1	NA	TRBJ2-2	TGTGCCAGCACCTCGCTTTTAGGGGCCCCCGCGAACACCGGGGAGCTGTTTTTT	CASTSLLGAPANTGELFF
NA	TRBV5-1	TRBD2	TRBJ2-5	TGCGCCAGCACCCCTAGCGGGGGAGTCCAAGAGACCCAGTACTTC	CASTPSGGVQETQYF
NA	TRBV10-2	NA	TRBJ1-1	TGCGCCACCACGGGGACGGCGAACACTGAAGCTTTCTTT	CATTGTANTEAFF
few	TRBV20-1	NA	TRBJ1-1	TGCAGTGCTAGCCACTCGGCTGAAGCTTTCTTT	CSASHSAEAFF
NA	TRBV10-1	TRBD2	TRBJ2-3	TGCGCCAGCAGTGAGAGTCTAGCGGGAGGGACGCAGTATTTT	CASSESLAGGTQYF
NA	TRBV10-1	TRBD2	TRBJ2-2	TGCGCCAGCAGTGTGAGGACTAGCCCGAACACCGGGGAGCTGTTTTTT	CASSVRTSPNTGELFF
NA	TRBV18	NA	TRBJ1-3	TGTGCCAGCTCCCGCGCCTTTCAGTTAAACACCATATATTTT	CASSRAFQLNTIYF
once	TRBV27	TRBD2	TRBJ2-7	TGTGCCAGCAGTTTAGAAGCGGGGGTCCCTTCCGATACCGAGCAGTACTTC	CASSLEAGVPSDTEQYF
NA	TRBV27	TRBD1	TRBJ1-2	TGTGCCAGCAGTACCCTATCACAGGGGGCGAATGGCTACACCTTC	CASSTLSQGANGYTF
NA	TRBV9	TRBD1	TRBJ1-6	TGTGCCAGCAGCGGGGGGGGACAGGGCATCTGGTCACCCCTCCACTTT	CASSGGGQGIWSPLHF
once	TRBV6-5	TRBD1	TRBJ1-2	TGTGCCAGCAGAGCGGACAGGGCCGTTGGCTACACCTTC	CASRADRAVGYTF
NA	TRBV19	NA	TRBJ1-1	TGTGCCAGTAGTGATCAGCCGATGAACACTGAAGCTTTCTTT	CASSDQPMNTEAFF
NA	TRBV4-2	NA	TRBJ2-1	TGTGCCAGCAGCAAAGAGGTGGATTCGGGCAATGAGCAGTTCTTC	CASSKEVDSGNEQFF
NA	TRBV28	NA	TRBJ1-1	TGTGCCAGCAGGAGGCAGGGGAACACTGAAGCTTTCTTT	CASRRQGNTEAFF
NA	TRBV2	TRBD2	TRBJ2-7	TGTGCCAGCAGGGAACTAGCGTTCGGCTCCTACGAGCAGTACTTC	CASRELAFGSYEQYF
NA	TRBV6-6	NA	TRBJ2-7	TGTGCCAGCAGGTCGGGACCTTTCTACGAGCAGTACTTC	CASRSGPFYEQYF
NA	TRBV28	NA	TRBJ2-1	TGTGCCAGCAGCCTTTCCAGCCCCAATGAGCAGTTCTTC	CASSLSSPNEQFF
once	TRBV2	TRBD1	TRBJ1-2	TGTGCCAGCAGTGAGAGACAGGGGACCACATCTAACTATGGCTACACCTTC	CASSERQGTTSNYGYTF
NA	TRBV27	TRBD1	TRBJ1-5	TGTGCCAGCAGTTTATCTGCAGGGGGCGCGCGTCAGCCCCAGCATTTT	CASSLSAGGARQPQHF
NA	TRBV13	TRBD2	TRBJ2-2	TGTGCCAGCAGCTTAGTTCGGGCGACTAGCGGGGGTGGCACCGGGGAGCTGTTTTTT	CASSLVRATSGGGTGELFF
NA	TRBV4-1	TRBD2	TRBJ2-2	TGCGCCAGCAGCCATCCCTTGGGACTAGCGGGGGAGTACACCGGGGAGCTGTTTTTT	CASSHPLGLAGEYTGELFF
NA	TRBV10-3	TRBD2	TRBJ2-3	TGTGCCTCCTTAGGCGGGAGTTCCCACACAGATACGCAGTATTTT	CASLGGSSHTDTQYF
once	TRBV4-3	NA	TRBJ2-4	TGCGCCAGCAGCCAAGAAAGGTTTTCTGACGGAAAAAACATTCAGTACTTC	CASSQERFSDGKNIQYF
NA	TRBV4-3	TRBD2	TRBJ2-3	TGCGCCAGCAGCCAAGAAGGGACTAGCGGGGGGGAGGTAGATACGCAGTATTTT	CASSQEGTSGGEVDTQYF
NA	TRBV28	TRBD1	TRBJ2-5	TGTGCCAGCAGCTCAGGGGGCGCCGGGGAGACCCAGTACTTC	CASSSGGAGETQYF
NA	TRBV7-4	NA	TRBJ1-4	TGTGCCAGCAGCTTAGAAGTGGGGTCCTATGAAAAACTGTTTTTT	CASSLEVGSYEKLFF
NA	TRBV7-2	NA	TRBJ2-7	TGTGCCAGCAGCTTGAGCCGCACCTACGAGCAGTACTTC	CASSLSRTYEQYF
NA	TRBV28	NA	TRBJ2-7	TGTGCCAGCACTTCCGGGACACCGGCCATCTACGAGCAGTACTTC	CASTSGTPAIYEQYF
NA	TRBV28	NA	TRBJ1-2	TGTGCCAGCAGCCCCGGGACGCGGGGCTATGGCTACACCTTC	CASSPGTRGYGYTF
NA	TRBV7-8	NA	TRBJ2-7	TGTGCCAGCAGCTTAGGTGGCGACGAGCAGTACTTC	CASSLGGDEQYF
NA	TRBV28	TRBD1	TRBJ1-4	TGTGCCAGCAGTCGTCAGGGGGCAGGGGAAAAACTGTTTTTT	CASSRQGAGEKLFF
NA	TRBV27	TRBD1	TRBJ2-5	TGTGCCAGCAGTCAGACAGGGGCGCAGGTGGAGACCCAGTACTTC	CASSQTGAQVETQYF
NA	TRBV11-2	NA	TRBJ2-2	TGTGCCAGCAGCTTAGCGGCGTCCGGGGAGCTGTTTTTT	CASSLAASGELFF
NA	TRBV18	TRBD1	TRBJ1-5	TGTGCCAGCTCACCTGGGACAGTTCTCAATCAGCCCCAGCATTTT	CASSPGTVLNQPQHF
NA	TRBV5-1	TRBD2	TRBJ2-2	TGCGCCAGCAGCTCCGGACTAGCGGACGGGGAGCTGTTTTTT	CASSSGLADGELFF
NA	TRBV23-1	TRBD2	TRBJ2-1	TGCGCCAGCAGTCCCCTAAGCGGGACGGGGGATGAGCAGTTCTTC	CASSPLSGTGDEQFF
NA	TRBV7-2	NA	TRBJ1-5	TGTGCCAGCAGCTATCTTCAGGTTGATCAGCCCCAGCATTTT	CASSYLQVDQPQHF
NA	TRBV5-4	NA	TRBJ2-1	TGTGCCAGCAAATCCCAGAGCTCCTACAATGAGCAGTTCTTC	CASKSQSSYNEQFF
NA	TRBV19	NA	TRBJ1-3	TGTGCCAGTATGACAGAAGGTGGAAACACCATATATTTT	CASMTEGGNTIYF
few	TRBV9	NA	TRBJ1-2	TGTGCCAGCAGCTCCGGGACTGGAGGCTACACCTTC	CASSSGTGGYTF
NA	TRBV7-2	NA	TRBJ2-7	TGTGCCAGCAGCTTAGCTGGGGCAGAGATATCCGAGCAGTACTTC	CASSLAGAEISEQYF
NA	TRBV9	NA	TRBJ1-2	TGTGCCAGCAGCGTCCGATCGGGTGAAGGCTACACCTTC	CASSVRSGEGYTF
NA	TRBV5-1	TRBD1	TRBJ1-2	TGCGCCAGCAGCTTTTCATCCGGGACAGTTTATTATGGCTACACCTTC	CASSFSSGTVYYGYTF
NA	TRBV4-3	TRBD2	TRBJ2-1	TGCGCCAGCAGCCAAGATTCATCGGGGGAGGGCTCCTACAATGAGCAGTTCTTC	CASSQDSSGEGSYNEQFF
once	TRBV19	NA	TRBJ2-3	TGTGCCAGTAGTATAGTAGAGACAGATACGCAGTATTTT	CASSIVETDTQYF
NA	TRBV5-4	NA	TRBJ2-7	TGTGCCAGCAACGCTGGAGGGGGCCTTTACGAGCAGTACTTC	CASNAGGGLYEQYF
NA	TRBV4-3	TRBD2	TRBJ2-5	TGCGCCAGCAGCCAGGAGCCTAAAGCGGGGGTTGGGGAGACCCAGTACTTC	CASSQEPKAGVGETQYF